This TCR beta chain was sequenced in a study of CD8 T cells in ankylosing spondylitis. Study-wide findings and caveats: Within matched ankylosing spondylitis synovial fluid, disease-linked clones were reportedly significantly enriched. Peripheral blood held disease-linked clones only at relatively low frequency, and these were CD8+. Made up of eight highly homologous variants, a TCR beta motif appeared characteristic of ankylosing spondylitis blood.

TCRdb reanalysed the 5' RACE reads using MiXCR and keeps one entry per CDR3 protein. The data hold over 200,000 distinct CDR3 sequences, with approximately 10% observed a single time. This clonotype was recorded at least ten times. No antigen is known for it. In germline, CDR1 is SGHVS, CDR2 FQNEAQ. The CDR3 has 14 residues. V shed 5 bases and J shed 0 bases, with 9 bases lying between them. The sequenced material came from blood, either unsorted or a sorted T cell fraction (not recorded which). The genes are TRBV7-8 and TRBJ2-3, with D maybe TRBD2 (5 bases). This receptor was obtained from a male donor with ankylosing spondylitis or in good health (not recorded which). This CDR3 is CASSTWTSTDTQYF. The CDR3 nucleotides read TGTGCCAGCAGCACGTGGACTAGCACAGATACGCAGTATTTT.